These 19 T cell receptor beta chains were all obtained from the same sample, sequenced in a study of CXCR3-negative and CXCR3-positive naive CD8 T cells. The method, 5' RACE with UMI labels, was used to prepare the TRB cDNA libraries. After re-calling the 5' RACE reads, TCRdb lists one entry per CDR3 protein, DNA absent. The table counts under 65,000 distinct CDR3 sequences; around 20% lies in the top ten. What was sequenced was memory CD8+ T cells from blood. The receptors derive from a human donor in good health. Some clones in this sample may be carry-over from other donors' samples.

The CDR3 sequence: CASSLRLDGYSSYEQYF. The chain combines TRBV11-3 with TRBJ2-7; checking the TCRdb D call of TRBD2 is not possible without DNA. This CDR3 is 17 amino acids long. Germline values: CDR1 SGHNT, CDR2 YENEEA. The full variable domain, rest sourced from reference TRBV11-3 and TRBJ2-7, is EAGVVQSPRYKIIEKKQPVAFWCNPISGHNTLYWYLQNLGQGPELLIRYENEEAVDDSQLPKDRFSAERLKGVDSTLKIQPAELGDSAVYLCASSLRLDGYSSYEQYFGPGTRLTVT.

This chain connects TRBV7-3 to TRBJ2-3; TCRdb designates TRBD2, a call that cannot be tested without DNA. Germline CDR1 is SGHTA and CDR2 is FQGTGA. The CDR3 contains 16 residues. CDR3 amino acids: CASSAFSRGGADTQYF.

The chain links TRBV5-1 to TRBJ2-3; TCRdb designates TRBD2, a call that cannot be tested without DNA. CDR1 is SGHRS, CDR2 YFSETQ, per germline. The CDR3 sequence is 15 residues long. The CDR3 reads CASSWLAGVTDTQYF.

The chain employs TRBV7-2 and TRBJ2-1; as DNA is missing, the TRBD2 call by TCRdb cannot be tested. Germline-derived CDR1 and CDR2 are SGHTA and FQGNSA. This CDR3 region has 17 residues. The CDR3 sequence is CASSLHPTSGVNNEQFF.

The chain is built from TRBV29-1 and TRBJ2-7; TCRdb gives TRBD1 as the D gene, but with no DNA this cannot be confirmed. The CDR3 is 13 amino acids. The germline gives CDR1 SQVTM, CDR2 ANQGSEA. The CDR3 loop reads CSVTTGLSYEQYF.

The V call is TRBV29-1, the J call TRBJ2-7. This CDR3 has 13 amino acids. Germline V lookup: CDR1 SQVTM, CDR2 ANQGSEA. The CDR3 here is CSVDSPRRYEQYF.

CDR3 sequence: CATTLDSYTNSPLHF. The chain links TRBV4-1 to TRBJ1-6; TCRdb returns TRBD1, unconfirmable since there is no DNA. This CDR3 region has 15 residues. Germline V gene data show CDR1 as MGHRA and CDR2 as YSYEKL.

CDR3 residues: CSAGESTEAFF. V gene TRBV29-1 combines with J gene TRBJ1-1. The germline V gene has CDR1 SQVTM and CDR2 ANQGSEA. The CDR3 spans 11 residues.

V usage is TRBV20-1 and J usage is TRBJ2-1. Germline CDR1 and CDR2: DFQATT and SNEGSKA (reference sequence). This CDR3 is built from 11 residues. The CDR3 region is CSARKDYEQFF.

The CDR3 sequence is CASSTGDNSPLHF. This chain uses TRBV9 with TRBJ1-6; there is no DNA to check the TCRdb D call of TRBD1. This CDR3 is 13 amino acids long. Germline CDR1 reads SGDLS; CDR2 reads YYNGEE. The full variable domain, completed using reference TRBV9 and TRBJ1-6, is DSGVTQTPKHLITATGQRVTLRCSPRSGDLSVYWYQQSLDQGLQFLIQYYNGEERAKGNILERFSAQQFPDLHSELNLSSLELGDSALYFCASSTGDNSPLHFGNGTRLTVT.

The V gene is TRBV5-6, the J gene TRBJ2-7; absent DNA, TCRdb's TRBD2 call cannot be checked. This CDR3 spans 15 amino acids. Germline loops: CDR1 SGHDT, CDR2 YYEEEE. The CDR3 is CASSLQLAGVDEQYF.

The rearrangement joins TRBV29-1 to TRBJ2-3. Per germline, CDR1 SQVTM and CDR2 ANQGSEA. The CDR3 length is 15 residues. The CDR3 is CSVEDPRLDTDTQYF.

The chain links TRBV12-3 or TRBV12-4 to TRBJ1-5; TCRdb's D call, TRBD1, is unchecked because there is no DNA. This CDR3 is 14 amino acids long. The CDR3 here is CASKSQGGNQPQHF.

V gene TRBV6-5 combines with J gene TRBJ2-5; TCRdb indicates TRBD1, and absent DNA this call remains unverified. CDR1 and CDR2 from the germline V gene are MNHEY and SVGAGI. The CDR3 contains 13 residues. This CDR3 reads CASIPTDQETQYF.

The chain combines TRBV28 with TRBJ2-1. The germline CDR1 and CDR2 sequences are MDHEN and SYDVKM. This CDR3 contains 12 residues. The CDR3 loop reads CASSFPANEQFF.

The rearrangement links TRBV29-1 to TRBJ2-5; the D call from TCRdb, TRBD1, cannot be confirmed without DNA. The CDR3 extends over 15 amino acids. Germline assignment: CDR1 SQVTM and CDR2 ANQGSEA. The CDR3 loop reads CSATTALGGQETQYF. Full variable domain (remainder filled in from reference TRBV29-1 and TRBJ2-5): SAVISQKPSRDICQRGTSLTIQCQVDSQVTMMFWYRQQPGQSLTLIATANQGSEATYESGFVIDKFPISRPNLTFSTLTVSNMSPEDSSIYLCSATTALGGQETQYFGPGTRLLVL.

This chain uses TRBV7-2 with TRBJ1-2. This CDR3 is built from 16 residues. Germline V gives CDR1 SGHTA, CDR2 FQGNSA. The CDR3 sequence: CASTFLPGLTNYGYTF.

The chain carries TRBV29-1 and TRBJ2-2. The germline CDR1 and CDR2 sequences are SQVTM and ANQGSEA. The CDR3 has 12 amino acids. CDR3 protein: CSVERVSGELFF.

V gene TRBV3-1 combines with J gene TRBJ2-1; TCRdb picks TRBD2, but there is no DNA to check that call. This CDR3 has 16 residues. Germline CDR1 reads LGHDT; CDR2 reads YNNKEL (reference sequence). The chain's CDR3 is CASSQEIAGGYNEQFF.